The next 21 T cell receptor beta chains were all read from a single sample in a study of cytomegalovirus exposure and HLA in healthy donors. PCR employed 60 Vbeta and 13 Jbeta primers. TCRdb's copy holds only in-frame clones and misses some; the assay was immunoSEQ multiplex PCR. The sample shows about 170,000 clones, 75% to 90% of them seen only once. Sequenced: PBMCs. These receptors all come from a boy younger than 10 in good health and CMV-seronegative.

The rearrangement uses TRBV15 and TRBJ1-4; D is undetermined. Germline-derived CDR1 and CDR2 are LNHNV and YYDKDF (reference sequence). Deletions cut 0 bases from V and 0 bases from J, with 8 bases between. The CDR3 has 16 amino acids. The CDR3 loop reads CATSRERNPTNEKLFF. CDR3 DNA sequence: TGTGCCACCAGCAGAGAGAGGAACCCAACTAATGAAAAACTGTTTTTT. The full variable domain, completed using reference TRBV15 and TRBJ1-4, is DAMVIQNPRYQVTQFGKPVTLSCSQTLNHNVMYWYQQKSSQAPKLLFHYYDKDFNNEADTPDNFQSRRPNTSFCFLDIRSPGLGDTAMYLCATSRERNPTNEKLFFGSGTQLSVL.

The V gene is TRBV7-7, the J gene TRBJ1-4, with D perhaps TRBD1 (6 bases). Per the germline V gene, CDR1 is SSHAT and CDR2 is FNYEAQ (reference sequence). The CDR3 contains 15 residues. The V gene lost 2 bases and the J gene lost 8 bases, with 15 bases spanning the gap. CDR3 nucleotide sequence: TGTGCCAGCAGCTTATCAGGGGCGCCGGGAGAAAAACTGTTTTTT. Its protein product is CASSLSGAPGEKLFF.

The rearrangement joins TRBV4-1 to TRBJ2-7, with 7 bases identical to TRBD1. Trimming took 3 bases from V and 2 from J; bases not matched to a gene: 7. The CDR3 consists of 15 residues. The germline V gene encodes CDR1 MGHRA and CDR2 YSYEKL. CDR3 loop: CASSHRTGITYEQYV. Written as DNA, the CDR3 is TGCGCCAGCAGCCACAGGACAGGAATCACCTACGAGCAGTACGTC.

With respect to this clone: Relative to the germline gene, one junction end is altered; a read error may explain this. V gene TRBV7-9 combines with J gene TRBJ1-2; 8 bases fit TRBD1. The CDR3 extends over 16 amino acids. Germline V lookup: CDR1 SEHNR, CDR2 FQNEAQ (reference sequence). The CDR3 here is CSSSSRPGQERYGYTF. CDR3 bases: TGTTCCAGCAGCTCCCGACCGGGACAGGAAAGATATGGCTACACCTTC.

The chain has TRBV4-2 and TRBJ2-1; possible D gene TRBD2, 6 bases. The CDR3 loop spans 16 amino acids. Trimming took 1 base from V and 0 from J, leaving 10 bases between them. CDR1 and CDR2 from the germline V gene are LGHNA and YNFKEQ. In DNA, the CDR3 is TGTGCCAGCAGCCAAGCACTAGCAAGCTCCTACAATGAGCAGTTCTTC. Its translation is CASSQALASSYNEQFF.

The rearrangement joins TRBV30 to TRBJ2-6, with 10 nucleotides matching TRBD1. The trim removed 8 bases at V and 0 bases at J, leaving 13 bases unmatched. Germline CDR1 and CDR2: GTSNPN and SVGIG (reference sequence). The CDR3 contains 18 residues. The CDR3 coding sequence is TGTGCCGTCGGACTGTGGACAGGGGGGACCTCTGGGGCCAACGTCCTGACTTTC. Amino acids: CAVGLWTGGTSGANVLTF.

As DNA, the CDR3 is TGTGCCAGCAGTGCCACAGGGAACACTGAAGCTTTCTTT. It is translated as CASSATGNTEAFF. The chain couples TRBV6-1 to TRBJ1-1; TRBD1 is a possible D gene (5 bases). The germline gives CDR1 MNHNS, CDR2 SASEGT. The CDR3 totals 13 residues. Between the trimmed V and J ends, which lost 4 bases and 1 base, there was a span of 7 bases.

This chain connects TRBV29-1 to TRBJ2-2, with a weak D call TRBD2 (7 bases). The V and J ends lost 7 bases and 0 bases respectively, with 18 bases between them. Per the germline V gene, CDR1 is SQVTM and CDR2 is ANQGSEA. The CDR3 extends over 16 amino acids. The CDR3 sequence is CSGGGSQRANTGELFF. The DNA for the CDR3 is TGCAGCGGGGGGGGCTCGCAGCGGGCGAACACCGGGGAGCTGTTTTTT.

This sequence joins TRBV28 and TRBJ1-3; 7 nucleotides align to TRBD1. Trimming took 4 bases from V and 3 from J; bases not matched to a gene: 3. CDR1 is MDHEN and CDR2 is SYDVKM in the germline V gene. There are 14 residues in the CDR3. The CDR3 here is CASSSAGGGNTIYF. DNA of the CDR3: TGTGCCAGCAGTTCAGCAGGGGGTGGAAACACCATATATTTT. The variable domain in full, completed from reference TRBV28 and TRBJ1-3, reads DVKVTQSSRYLVKRTGEKVFLECVQDMDHENMFWYRQDPGLGLRLIYFSYDVKMKEKGDIPEGYSVSREKKERFSLILESASTNQTSMYLCASSSAGGGNTIYFGEGSWLTVV.

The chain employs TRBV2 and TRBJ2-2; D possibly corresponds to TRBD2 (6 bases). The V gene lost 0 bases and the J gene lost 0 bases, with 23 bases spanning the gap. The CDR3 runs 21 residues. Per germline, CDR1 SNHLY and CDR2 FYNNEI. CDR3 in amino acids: CASSEALRYGGEVANTGELFF. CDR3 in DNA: TGTGCCAGCAGTGAAGCGCTTCGGTACGGCGGGGAGGTAGCGAACACCGGGGAGCTGTTTTTT. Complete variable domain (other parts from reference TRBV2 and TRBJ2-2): EPEVTQTPSHQVTQMGQEVILRCVPISNHLYFYWYRQILGQKVEFLVSFYNNEISEKSEIFDDQFSVERPDGSNFTLKIRSTKLEDSAMYFCASSEALRYGGEVANTGELFFGEGSRLTVL.

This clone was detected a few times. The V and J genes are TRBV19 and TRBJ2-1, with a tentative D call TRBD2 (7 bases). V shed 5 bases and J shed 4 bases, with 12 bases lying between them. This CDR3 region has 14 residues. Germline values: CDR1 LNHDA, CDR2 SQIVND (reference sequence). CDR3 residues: CASSRGASYNEQFF. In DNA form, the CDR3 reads TGTGCCAGTAGTCGGGGGGCATCATACAATGAGCAGTTCTTC. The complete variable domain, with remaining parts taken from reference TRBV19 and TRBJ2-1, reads DGGITQSPKYLFRKEGQNVTLSCEQNLNHDAMYWYRQDPGQGLRLIYYSQIVNDFQKGDIAEGYSVSREKKESFPLTVTSAQKNPTAFYLCASSRGASYNEQFFGPGTRLTVL.

The CDR3 here is CASMGKKDRDTEAFF. The CDR3 coding sequence is TGTGCCAGTATGGGGAAAAAGGACAGGGACACTGAAGCTTTCTTT. The chain combines TRBV19 with TRBJ1-1; 8 positions agree with TRBD1. The CDR3 consists of 15 residues. J was trimmed by 3 bases and V by 7 bases; bases with no gene match: 10. The germline V gene has CDR1 LNHDA and CDR2 SQIVND (reference sequence).

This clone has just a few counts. CDR3 sequence: CAISEAGGQADTQYF. CDR3 coding DNA: TGTGCCATCAGTGAAGCGGGAGGGCAGGCAGATACGCAGTATTTT. The chain recombines TRBV10-3 with TRBJ2-3, with 10 bases lining up with TRBD2. Germline CDR1 ENHRY, CDR2 SYGVKD. Losses at the gene ends were 3 bases for V and 4 bases for J; bases not matched to a gene: 4. CDR3 length: 15 amino acids.

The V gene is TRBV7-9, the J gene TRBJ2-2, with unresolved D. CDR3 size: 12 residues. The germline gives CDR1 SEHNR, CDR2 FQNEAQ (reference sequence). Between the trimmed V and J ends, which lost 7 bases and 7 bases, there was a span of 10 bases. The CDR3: CASNEMSGELFF. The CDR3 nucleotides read TGTGCCAGCAACGAGATGAGCGGGGAGCTGTTTTTT.

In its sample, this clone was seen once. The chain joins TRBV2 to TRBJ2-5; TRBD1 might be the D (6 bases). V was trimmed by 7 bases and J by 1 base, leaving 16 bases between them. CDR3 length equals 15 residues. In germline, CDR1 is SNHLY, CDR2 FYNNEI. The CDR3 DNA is TGTGCCAGCACCCGGGAATGGACAGCCCAAGAGACCCAGTACTTC. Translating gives CASTREWTAQETQYF. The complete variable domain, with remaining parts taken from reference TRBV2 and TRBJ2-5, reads EPEVTQTPSHQVTQMGQEVILRCVPISNHLYFYWYRQILGQKVEFLVSFYNNEISEKSEIFDDQFSVERPDGSNFTLKIRSTKLEDSAMYFCASTREWTAQETQYFGPGTRLLVL.

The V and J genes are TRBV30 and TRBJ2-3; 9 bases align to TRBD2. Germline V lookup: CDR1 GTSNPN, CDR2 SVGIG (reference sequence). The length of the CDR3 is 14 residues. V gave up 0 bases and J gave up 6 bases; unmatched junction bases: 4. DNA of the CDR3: TGTGCCTGGAGTGTAGCGGGGGGTCTCGATACGCAGTATTTT. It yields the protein CAWSVAGGLDTQYF.

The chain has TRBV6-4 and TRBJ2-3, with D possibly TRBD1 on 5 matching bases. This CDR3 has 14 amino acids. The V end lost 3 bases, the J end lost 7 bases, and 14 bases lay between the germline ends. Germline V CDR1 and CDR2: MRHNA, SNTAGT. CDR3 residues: CASSEQGVENTQYF. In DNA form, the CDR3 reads TGTGCCAGCAGTGAGCAGGGTGTCGAGAATACGCAGTATTTT.

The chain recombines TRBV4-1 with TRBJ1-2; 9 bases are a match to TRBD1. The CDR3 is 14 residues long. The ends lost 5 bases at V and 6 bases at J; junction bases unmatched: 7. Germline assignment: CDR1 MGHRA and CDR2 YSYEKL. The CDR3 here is CASSAPGQGHGYTF. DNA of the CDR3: TGCGCCAGCAGCGCACCGGGACAGGGCCATGGCTACACCTTC.

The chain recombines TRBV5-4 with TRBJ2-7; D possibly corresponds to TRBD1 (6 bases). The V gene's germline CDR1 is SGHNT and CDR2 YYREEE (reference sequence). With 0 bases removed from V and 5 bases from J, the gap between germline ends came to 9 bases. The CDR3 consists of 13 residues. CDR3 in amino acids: CASSLETGNEQYF. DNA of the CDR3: TGTGCCAGCAGCTTGGAGACAGGCAACGAGCAGTACTTC.

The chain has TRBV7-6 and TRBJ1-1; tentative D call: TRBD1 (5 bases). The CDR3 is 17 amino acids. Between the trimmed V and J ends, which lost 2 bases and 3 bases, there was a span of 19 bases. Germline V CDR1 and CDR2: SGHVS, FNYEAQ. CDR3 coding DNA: TGTGCCAGCAGCTTACTAGTGGCAGGGTCCTGGGACACTGAAGCTTTCTTT. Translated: CASSLLVAGSWDTEAFF.

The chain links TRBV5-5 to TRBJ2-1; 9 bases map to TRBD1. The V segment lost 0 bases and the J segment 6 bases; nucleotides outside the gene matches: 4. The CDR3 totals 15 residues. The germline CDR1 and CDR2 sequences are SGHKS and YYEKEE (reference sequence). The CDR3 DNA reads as TGTGCCAGCAGCTTGGCCCGGACAGGGGTCAATGAGCAGTTCTTC. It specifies CASSLARTGVNEQFF. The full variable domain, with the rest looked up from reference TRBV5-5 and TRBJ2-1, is DAGVTQSPTHLIKTRGQQVTLRCSPISGHKSVSWYQQVLGQGPQFIFQYYEKEERGRGNFPDRFSARQFPNYSSELNVNALLLGDSALYLCASSLARTGVNEQFFGPGTRLTVL.